This TCR beta chain was sequenced in a study of T cells of healthy individuals. TCRdb re-analysed the 5' RACE reads in MiXCR, keeping a single row per CDR3 protein. The table shows tens of thousands of distinct CDR3 sequences, with about 15% occurring only once. Germline assignment: CDR1 DFQATT and CDR2 SNEGSKA (reference sequence). V lost 1 base and J lost 0, with 3 bases in between. The CDR3 has 12 residues. This clonotype appeared many times. The sequence derives from a human donor in good health. V usage is TRBV20-1 and J usage is TRBJ1-1; D gene uncertain. CDR3 DNA sequence: TGCAGTGCTAGAGTACTGAACACTGAAGCTTTCTTT. It codes for CSARVLNTEAFF.